The clone carrying this T cell receptor beta chain was counted a single time. This entry is derived from a study of blood T cell repertoires in COVID-19. Study in general: Collection of acute and convalescent COVID-19 samples took place in the United States, Italy and Spain.

Ages ranged from roughly 18 to 95 years, with residence in approximately 23 US areas. Cohort placement rested on clinical history that participants reported themselves. In the source study's methods: Reference gene primers were amplified, and this amplification served to estimate nucleated cell counts. TCRdb's copy holds only in-frame clones and misses some; the assay was immunoSEQ multiplex PCR. That table is the source of V, J and clone size, and D and trimming were worked out from the DNA. The table includes about 270,000 clones, roughly 88% detected once. This CDR3 region has 14 residues. Germline V gives CDR1 SGHNT, CDR2 YYREEE (reference sequence). The V end was cut by 4 bases, the J end by 3 bases, with 13 bases between.

This sequence joins TRBV5-4 and TRBJ1-2, with D perhaps matching TRBD1 (6 bases). The clonotype was recovered from a middle-aged woman with acute COVID-19. The material sequenced was PBMCs or T cells enriched from blood (not recorded which). The CDR3 region is CASSPSGTHYGYTF. The CDR3 DNA reads as TGTGCCAGCAGCCCCAGCGGGACACACTATGGCTACACCTTC. Variable domain in full (rest from reference TRBV5-4 and TRBJ1-2): ETGVTQSPTHLIKTRGQQVTLRCSSQSGHNTVSWYQQALGQGPQFIFQYYREEENGRGNFPPRFSGLQFPNYSSELNVNALELDDSALYLCASSPSGTHYGYTFGSGTRLTVV.